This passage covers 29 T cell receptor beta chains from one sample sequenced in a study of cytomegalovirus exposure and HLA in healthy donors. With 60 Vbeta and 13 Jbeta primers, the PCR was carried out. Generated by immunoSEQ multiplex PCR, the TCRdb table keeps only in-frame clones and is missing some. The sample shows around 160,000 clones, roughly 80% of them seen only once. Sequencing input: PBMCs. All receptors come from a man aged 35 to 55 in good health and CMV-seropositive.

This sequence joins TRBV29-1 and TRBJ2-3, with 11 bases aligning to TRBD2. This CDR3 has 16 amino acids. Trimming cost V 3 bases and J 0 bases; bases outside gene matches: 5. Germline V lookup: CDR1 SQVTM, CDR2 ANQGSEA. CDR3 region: CSVEASGRTSTDTQYF. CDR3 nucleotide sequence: TGCAGCGTTGAGGCTAGCGGGAGGACTAGCACAGATACGCAGTATTTT.

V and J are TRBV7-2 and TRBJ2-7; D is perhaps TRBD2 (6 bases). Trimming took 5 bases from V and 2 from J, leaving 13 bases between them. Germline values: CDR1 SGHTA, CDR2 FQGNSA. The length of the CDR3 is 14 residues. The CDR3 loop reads CASSPRDFPYEQYF. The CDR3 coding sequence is TGTGCCAGCAGCCCACGGGACTTCCCCTACGAGCAGTACTTC.

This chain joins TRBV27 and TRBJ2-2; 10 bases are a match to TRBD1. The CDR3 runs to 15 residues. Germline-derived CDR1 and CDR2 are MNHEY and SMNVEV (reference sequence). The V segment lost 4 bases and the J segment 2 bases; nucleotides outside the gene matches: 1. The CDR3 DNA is TGTGCCAGCAGTTCGACAGGGGGCAACACCGGGGAGCTGTTTTTT. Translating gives CASSSTGGNTGELFF.

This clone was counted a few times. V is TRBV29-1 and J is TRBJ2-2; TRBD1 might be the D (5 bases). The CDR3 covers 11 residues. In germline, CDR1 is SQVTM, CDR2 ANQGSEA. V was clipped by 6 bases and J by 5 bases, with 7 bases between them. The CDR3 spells CSVRQTGELFF. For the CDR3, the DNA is TGCAGCGTCCGACAGACCGGGGAGCTGTTTTTT.

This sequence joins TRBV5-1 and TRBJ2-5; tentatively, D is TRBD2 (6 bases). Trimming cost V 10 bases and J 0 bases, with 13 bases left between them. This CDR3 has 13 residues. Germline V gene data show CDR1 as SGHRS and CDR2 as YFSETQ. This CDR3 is CAFIRDYQETQYF. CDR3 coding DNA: TGCGCCTTTATCCGGGACTACCAAGAGACCCAGTACTTC. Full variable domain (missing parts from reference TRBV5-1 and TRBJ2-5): KAGVTQTPRYLIKTRGQQVTLSCSPISGHRSVSWYQQTPGQGLQFLFEYFSETQRNKGNFPGRFSGRQFSNSRSEMNVSTLELGDSALYLCAFIRDYQETQYFGPGTRLLVL.

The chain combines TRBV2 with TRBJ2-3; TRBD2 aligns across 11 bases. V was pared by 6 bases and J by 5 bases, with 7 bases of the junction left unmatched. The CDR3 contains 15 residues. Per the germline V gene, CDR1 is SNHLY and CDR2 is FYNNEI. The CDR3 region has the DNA TGTGCCAGCAGCTACACTAGCGGGAGTCAAGATACGCAGTATTTT. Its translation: CASSYTSGSQDTQYF.

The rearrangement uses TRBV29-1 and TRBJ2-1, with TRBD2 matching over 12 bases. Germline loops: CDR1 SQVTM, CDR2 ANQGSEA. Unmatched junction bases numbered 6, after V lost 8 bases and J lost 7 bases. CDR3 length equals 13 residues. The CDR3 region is CSWGLAGGNEQFF. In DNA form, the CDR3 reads TGCAGCTGGGGTCTAGCGGGAGGGAATGAGCAGTTCTTC.

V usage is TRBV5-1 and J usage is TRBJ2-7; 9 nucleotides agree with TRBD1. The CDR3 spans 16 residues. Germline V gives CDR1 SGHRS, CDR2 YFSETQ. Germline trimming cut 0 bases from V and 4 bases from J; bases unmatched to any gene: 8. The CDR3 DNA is TGCGCCAGCAGCTTGGACCGGGACAGGGCCAGGTACGAGCAGTACTTC. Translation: CASSLDRDRARYEQYF.

The CDR3 DNA follows: TGTGCCAGTAGGGGGGGGTCATGGGGTTACAATGAGCAGTTCTTC. This sequence encodes CASRGGSWGYNEQFF. The genes are TRBV19 and TRBJ2-1; TRBD2 aligns across 7 bases. This CDR3 is 15 amino acids long. Germline loops: CDR1 LNHDA, CDR2 SQIVND (reference sequence). V dropped 6 bases and J dropped 4; count of bases not matched to a gene: 9.

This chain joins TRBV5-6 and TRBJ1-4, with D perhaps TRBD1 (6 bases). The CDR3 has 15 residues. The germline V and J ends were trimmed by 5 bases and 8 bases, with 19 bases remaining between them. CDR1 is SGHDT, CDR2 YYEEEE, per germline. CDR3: CASRSTGILGEKLFF. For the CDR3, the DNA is TGTGCCAGCAGGAGTACAGGGATCTTAGGCGAAAAACTGTTTTTT.

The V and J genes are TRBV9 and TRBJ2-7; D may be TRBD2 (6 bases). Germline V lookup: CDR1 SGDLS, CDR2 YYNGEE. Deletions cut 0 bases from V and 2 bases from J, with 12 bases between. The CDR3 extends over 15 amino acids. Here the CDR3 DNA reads TGTGCCAGCAGCGTAGGACTAGTCAATACCTACGAGCAGTACTTC. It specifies CASSVGLVNTYEQYF. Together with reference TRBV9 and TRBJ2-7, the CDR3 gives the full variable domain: DSGVTQTPKHLITATGQRVTLRCSPRSGDLSVYWYQQSLDQGLQFLIQYYNGEERAKGNILERFSAQQFPDLHSELNLSSLELGDSALYFCASSVGLVNTYEQYFGPGTRLTVT.

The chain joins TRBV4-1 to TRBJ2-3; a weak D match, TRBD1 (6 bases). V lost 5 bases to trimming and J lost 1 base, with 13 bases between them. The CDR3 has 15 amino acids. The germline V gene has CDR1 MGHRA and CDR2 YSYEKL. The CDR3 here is CASSSRTARTDTQYF. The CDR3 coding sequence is TGCGCCAGCAGCTCCCGGACAGCCCGCACAGATACGCAGTATTTT.

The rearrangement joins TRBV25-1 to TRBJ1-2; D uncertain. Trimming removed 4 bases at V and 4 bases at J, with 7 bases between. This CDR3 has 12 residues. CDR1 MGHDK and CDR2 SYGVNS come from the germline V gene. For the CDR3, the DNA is TGTGCCAGCAGTGCCCTAAGCTATGGCTACACCTTC. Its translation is CASSALSYGYTF.

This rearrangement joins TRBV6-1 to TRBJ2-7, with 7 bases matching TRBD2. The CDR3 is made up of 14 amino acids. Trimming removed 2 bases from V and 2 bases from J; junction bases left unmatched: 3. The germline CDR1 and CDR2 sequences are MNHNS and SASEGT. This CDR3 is CASSEWRETYEQYF. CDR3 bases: TGTGCCAGCAGTGAATGGCGGGAGACCTACGAGCAGTACTTC.

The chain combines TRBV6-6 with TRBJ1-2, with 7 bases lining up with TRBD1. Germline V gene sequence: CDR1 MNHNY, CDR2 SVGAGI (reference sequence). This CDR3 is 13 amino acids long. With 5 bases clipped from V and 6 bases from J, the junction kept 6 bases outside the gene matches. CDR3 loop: CASSPDRVDGYTF. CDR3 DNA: TGTGCCAGCAGTCCCGACAGGGTGGATGGCTACACCTTC.

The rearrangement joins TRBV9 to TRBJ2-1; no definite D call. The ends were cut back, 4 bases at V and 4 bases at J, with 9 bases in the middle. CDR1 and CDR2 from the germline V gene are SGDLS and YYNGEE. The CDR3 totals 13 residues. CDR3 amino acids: CASSSDSYNEQFF. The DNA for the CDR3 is TGTGCCAGCAGCTCCGATAGTTACAATGAGCAGTTCTTC.

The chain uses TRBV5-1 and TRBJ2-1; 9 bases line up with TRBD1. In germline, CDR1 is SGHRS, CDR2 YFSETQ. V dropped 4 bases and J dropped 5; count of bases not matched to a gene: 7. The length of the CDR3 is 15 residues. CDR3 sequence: CASSHPDRGNNEQFF. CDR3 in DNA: TGCGCCAGCAGCCACCCGGACAGGGGAAACAATGAGCAGTTCTTC.

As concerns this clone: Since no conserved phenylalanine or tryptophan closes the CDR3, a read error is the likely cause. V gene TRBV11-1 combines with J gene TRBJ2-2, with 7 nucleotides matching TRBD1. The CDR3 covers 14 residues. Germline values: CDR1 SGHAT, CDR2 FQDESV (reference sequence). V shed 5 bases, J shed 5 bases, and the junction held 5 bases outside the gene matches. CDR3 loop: CASSPRQGTGELFL. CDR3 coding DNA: TGTGCCAGCAGCCCGCGACAGGGTACCGGGGAGCTGTTTCTT.

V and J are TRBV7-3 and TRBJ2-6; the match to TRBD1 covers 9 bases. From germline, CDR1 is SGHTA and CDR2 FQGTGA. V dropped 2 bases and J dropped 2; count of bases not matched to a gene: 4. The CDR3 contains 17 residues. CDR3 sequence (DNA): TGTGCCAGCAGCTTAGAAGACAGGGGGACTGGGGCCAACGTCCTGACTTTC. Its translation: CASSLEDRGTGANVLTF. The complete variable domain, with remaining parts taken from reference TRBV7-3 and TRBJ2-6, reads GAGVSQTPSNKVTEKGKYVELRCDPISGHTALYWYRQSLGQGPEFLIYFQGTGAADDSGLPNDRFFAVRPEGSVSTLKIQRTERGDSAVYLCASSLEDRGTGANVLTFGAGSRLTVL.

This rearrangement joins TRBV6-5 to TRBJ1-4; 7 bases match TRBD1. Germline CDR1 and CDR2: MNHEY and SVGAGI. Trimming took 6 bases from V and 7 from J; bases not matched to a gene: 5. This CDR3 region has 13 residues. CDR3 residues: CASSRQGVEKLFF. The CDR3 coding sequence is TGTGCCAGCAGCAGACAGGGTGTTGAAAAACTGTTTTTT.

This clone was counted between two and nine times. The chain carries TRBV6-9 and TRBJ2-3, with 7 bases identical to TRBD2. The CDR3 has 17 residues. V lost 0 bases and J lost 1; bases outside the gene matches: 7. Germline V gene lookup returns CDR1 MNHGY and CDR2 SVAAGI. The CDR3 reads CASSYSMASGRTDTQYF. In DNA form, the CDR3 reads TGTGCCAGCAGTTATTCAATGGCTAGCGGACGCACAGATACGCAGTATTTT.

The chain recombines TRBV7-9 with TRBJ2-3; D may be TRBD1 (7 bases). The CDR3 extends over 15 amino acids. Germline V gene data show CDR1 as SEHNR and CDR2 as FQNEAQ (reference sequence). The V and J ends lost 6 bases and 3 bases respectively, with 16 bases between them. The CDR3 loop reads CASSPRGAWTDTQYF. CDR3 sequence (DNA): TGTGCCAGCAGTCCCAGGGGGGCATGGACAGATACGCAGTATTTT.

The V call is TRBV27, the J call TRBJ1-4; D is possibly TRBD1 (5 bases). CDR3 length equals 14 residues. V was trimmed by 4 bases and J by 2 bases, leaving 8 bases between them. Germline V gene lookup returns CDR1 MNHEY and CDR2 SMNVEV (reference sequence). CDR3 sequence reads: CASSSGGTNEKLFF. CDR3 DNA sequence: TGTGCCAGCAGTTCGGGGGGGACTAATGAAAAACTGTTTTTT.

This CDR3 reads CASGQTSYEQYF. The CDR3 DNA sequence: TGTGCCAGCGGGCAGACATCCTACGAGCAGTACTTC. The gene calls are TRBV2 and TRBJ2-7; no definite D call. The CDR3 runs to 12 residues. The ends were cut back, 8 bases at V and 1 base at J, with 9 bases in the middle. Germline V gene lookup returns CDR1 SNHLY and CDR2 FYNNEI. Variable domain in full (rest from reference TRBV2 and TRBJ2-7): EPEVTQTPSHQVTQMGQEVILRCVPISNHLYFYWYRQILGQKVEFLVSFYNNEISEKSEIFDDQFSVERPDGSNFTLKIRSTKLEDSAMYFCASGQTSYEQYFGPGTRLTVT.

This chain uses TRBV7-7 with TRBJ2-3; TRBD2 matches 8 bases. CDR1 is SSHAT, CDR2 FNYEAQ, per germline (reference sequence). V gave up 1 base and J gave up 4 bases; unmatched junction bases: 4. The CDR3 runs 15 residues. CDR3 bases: TGTGCCAGCAGCTTAGTTCCGGGGGGGTCAGATACGCAGTATTTT. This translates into CASSLVPGGSDTQYF.

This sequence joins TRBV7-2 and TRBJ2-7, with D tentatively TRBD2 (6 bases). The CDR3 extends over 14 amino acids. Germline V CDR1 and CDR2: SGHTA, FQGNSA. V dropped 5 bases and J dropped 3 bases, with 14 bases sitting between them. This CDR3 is CASSHGGGDYEQYF. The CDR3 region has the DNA TGTGCCAGCAGCCACGGGGGTGGAGACTACGAGCAGTACTTC.

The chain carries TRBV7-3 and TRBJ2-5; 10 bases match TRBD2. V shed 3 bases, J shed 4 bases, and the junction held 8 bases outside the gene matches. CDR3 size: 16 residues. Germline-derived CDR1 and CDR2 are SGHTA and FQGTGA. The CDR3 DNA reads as TGTGCCAGCAGCTTGAACAGCGGGAGGGTGGGAGAGACCCAGTACTTC. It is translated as CASSLNSGRVGETQYF.

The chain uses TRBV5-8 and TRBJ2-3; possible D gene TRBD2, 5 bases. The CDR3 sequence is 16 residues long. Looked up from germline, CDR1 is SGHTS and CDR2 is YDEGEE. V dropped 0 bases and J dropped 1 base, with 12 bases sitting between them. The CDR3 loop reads CASSLERVEGTDTQYF. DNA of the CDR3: TGTGCCAGCAGCTTGGAGAGGGTTGAGGGCACAGATACGCAGTATTTT.

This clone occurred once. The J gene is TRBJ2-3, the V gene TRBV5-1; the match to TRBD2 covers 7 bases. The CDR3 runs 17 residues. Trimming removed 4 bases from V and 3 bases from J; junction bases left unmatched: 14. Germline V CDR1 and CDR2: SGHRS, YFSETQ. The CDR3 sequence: CASSPRVAGVRTDTQYF. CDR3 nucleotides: TGCGCCAGCAGCCCCCGGGTGGCGGGAGTAAGAACAGATACGCAGTATTTT.